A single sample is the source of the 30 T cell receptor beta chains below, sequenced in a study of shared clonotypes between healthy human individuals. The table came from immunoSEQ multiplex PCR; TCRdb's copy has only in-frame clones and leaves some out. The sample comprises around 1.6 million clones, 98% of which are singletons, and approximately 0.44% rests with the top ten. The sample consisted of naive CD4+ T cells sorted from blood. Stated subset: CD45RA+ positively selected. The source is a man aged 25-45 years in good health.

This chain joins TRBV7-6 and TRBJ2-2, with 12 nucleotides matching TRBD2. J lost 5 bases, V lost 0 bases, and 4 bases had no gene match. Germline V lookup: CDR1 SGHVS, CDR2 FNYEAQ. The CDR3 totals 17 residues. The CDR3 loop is CASSLAGTSGYTGELFF. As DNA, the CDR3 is TGTGCCAGCAGCTTAGCGGGGACTAGCGGGTATACCGGGGAGCTGTTTTTT.

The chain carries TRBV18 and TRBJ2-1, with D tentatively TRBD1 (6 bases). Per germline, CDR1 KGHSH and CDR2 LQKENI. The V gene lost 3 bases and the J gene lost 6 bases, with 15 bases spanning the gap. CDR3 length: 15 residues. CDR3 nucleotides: TGTGCCAGCTCACCTCAGGGACAACCGAGCAATGAGCAGTTCTTC. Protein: CASSPQGQPSNEQFF.

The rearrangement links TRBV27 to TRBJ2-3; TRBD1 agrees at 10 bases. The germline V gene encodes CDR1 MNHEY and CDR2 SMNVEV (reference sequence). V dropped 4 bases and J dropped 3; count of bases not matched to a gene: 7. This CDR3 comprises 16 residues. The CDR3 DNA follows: TGTGCCAGCAGTTGGGAGGGACAGGGGTTGACAGATACGCAGTATTTT. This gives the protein CASSWEGQGLTDTQYF.

CDR3 amino acids: CASRRDLNNEQFF. The DNA for the CDR3 is TGTGCCAGCAGGAGGGACTTGAACAATGAGCAGTTCTTC. The chain employs TRBV6-5 and TRBJ2-1; tentatively, D is TRBD2 (6 bases). Germline loops: CDR1 MNHEY, CDR2 SVGAGI. V shed 6 bases and J shed 5 bases, with 11 bases lying between them. CDR3 size: 13 residues.

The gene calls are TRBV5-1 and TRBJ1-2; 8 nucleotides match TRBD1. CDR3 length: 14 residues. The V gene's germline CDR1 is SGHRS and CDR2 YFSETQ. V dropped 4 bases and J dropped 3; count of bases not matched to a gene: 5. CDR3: CASSLGTGHYGYTF. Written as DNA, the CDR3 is TGCGCCAGCAGCCTCGGGACAGGACACTATGGCTACACCTTC.

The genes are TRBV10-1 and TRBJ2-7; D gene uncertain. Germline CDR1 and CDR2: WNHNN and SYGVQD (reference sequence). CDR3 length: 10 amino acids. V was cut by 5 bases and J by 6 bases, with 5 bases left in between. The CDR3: CASSLPEQYF. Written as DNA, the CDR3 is TGCGCCAGCAGTCTCCCCGAGCAGTACTTC.

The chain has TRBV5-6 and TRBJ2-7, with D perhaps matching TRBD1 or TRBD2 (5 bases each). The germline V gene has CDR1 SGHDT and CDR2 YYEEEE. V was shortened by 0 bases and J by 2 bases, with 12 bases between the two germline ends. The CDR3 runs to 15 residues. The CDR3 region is CASSLERGPAYEQYF. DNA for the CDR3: TGTGCCAGCAGCTTGGAAAGGGGACCAGCCTACGAGCAGTACTTC.

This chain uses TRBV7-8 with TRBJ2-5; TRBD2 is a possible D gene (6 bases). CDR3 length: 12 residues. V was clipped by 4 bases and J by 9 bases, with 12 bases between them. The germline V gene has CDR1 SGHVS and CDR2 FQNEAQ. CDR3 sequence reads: CASSYGGPAQYF. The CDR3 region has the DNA TGTGCCAGCAGCTACGGGGGTCCGGCCCAGTACTTC. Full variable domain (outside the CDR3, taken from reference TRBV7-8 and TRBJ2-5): GAGVSQSPRYKVAKRGQDVALRCDPISGHVSLFWYQQALGQGPEFLTYFQNEAQLDKSGLPSDRFFAERPEGSVSTLKIQRTQQEDSAVYLCASSYGGPAQYFGPGTRLLVL.

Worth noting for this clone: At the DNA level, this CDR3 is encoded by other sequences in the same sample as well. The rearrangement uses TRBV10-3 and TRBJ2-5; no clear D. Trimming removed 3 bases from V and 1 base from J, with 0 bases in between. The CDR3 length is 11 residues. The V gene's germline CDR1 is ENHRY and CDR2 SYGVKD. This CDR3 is CAISDQETQYF. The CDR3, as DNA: TGTGCCATCAGTGACCAAGAGACCCAGTACTTC.

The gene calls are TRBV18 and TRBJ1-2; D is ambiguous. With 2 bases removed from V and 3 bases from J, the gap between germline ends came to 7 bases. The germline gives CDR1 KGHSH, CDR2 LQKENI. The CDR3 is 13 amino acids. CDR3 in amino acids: CASSPEGDYGYTF. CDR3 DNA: TGTGCCAGCTCACCAGAGGGTGACTATGGCTACACCTTC.

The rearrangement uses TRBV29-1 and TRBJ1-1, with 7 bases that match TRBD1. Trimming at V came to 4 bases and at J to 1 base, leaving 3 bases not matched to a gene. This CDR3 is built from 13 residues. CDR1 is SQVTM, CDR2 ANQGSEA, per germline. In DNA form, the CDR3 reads TGCAGCGTTGGTCCAGGGGGGAACACTGAAGCTTTCTTT. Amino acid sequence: CSVGPGGNTEAFF.

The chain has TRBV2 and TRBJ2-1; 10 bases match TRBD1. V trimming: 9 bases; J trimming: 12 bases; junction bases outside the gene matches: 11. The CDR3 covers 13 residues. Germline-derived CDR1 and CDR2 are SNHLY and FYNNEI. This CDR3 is CASHRDRGMMQFF. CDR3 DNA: TGTGCCAGTCACCGGGACAGGGGTATGATGCAGTTCTTC.

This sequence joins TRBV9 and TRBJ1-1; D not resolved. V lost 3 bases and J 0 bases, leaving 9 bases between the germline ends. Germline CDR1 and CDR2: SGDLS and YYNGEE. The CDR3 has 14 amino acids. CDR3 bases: TGTGCCAGCAGCGCCACAGTGATGAACACTGAAGCTTTCTTT. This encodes CASSATVMNTEAFF. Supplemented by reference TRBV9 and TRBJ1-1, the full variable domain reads DSGVTQTPKHLITATGQRVTLRCSPRSGDLSVYWYQQSLDQGLQFLIQYYNGEERAKGNILERFSAQQFPDLHSELNLSSLELGDSALYFCASSATVMNTEAFFGQGTRLTVV.

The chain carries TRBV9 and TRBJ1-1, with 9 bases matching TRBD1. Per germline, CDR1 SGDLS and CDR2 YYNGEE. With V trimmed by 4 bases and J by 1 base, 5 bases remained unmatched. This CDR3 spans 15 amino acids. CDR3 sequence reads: CASSPGTGWNTEAFF. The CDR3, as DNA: TGTGCCAGCAGCCCCGGGACAGGGTGGAACACTGAAGCTTTCTTT. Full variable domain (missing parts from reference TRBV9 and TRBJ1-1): DSGVTQTPKHLITATGQRVTLRCSPRSGDLSVYWYQQSLDQGLQFLIQYYNGEERAKGNILERFSAQQFPDLHSELNLSSLELGDSALYFCASSPGTGWNTEAFFGQGTRLTVV.

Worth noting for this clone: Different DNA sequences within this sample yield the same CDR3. CDR3 loop: CSASRVGEQFF. In nucleotides, the CDR3 is TGCAGTGCTAGTCGTGTTGGTGAGCAGTTCTTC. The chain uses TRBV20-1 and TRBJ2-1; D not resolved. V was cut by 3 bases and J by 9 bases, with 9 bases left in between. Germline values: CDR1 DFQATT, CDR2 SNEGSKA (reference sequence). The CDR3 runs to 11 residues.

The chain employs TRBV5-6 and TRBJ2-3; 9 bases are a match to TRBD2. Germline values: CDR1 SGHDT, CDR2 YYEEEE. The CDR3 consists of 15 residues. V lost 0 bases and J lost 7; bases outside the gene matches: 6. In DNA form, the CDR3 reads TGTGCCAGCAGCTTGGGGCTAGCGGGATTGTATACGCAGTATTTT. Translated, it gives CASSLGLAGLYTQYF.

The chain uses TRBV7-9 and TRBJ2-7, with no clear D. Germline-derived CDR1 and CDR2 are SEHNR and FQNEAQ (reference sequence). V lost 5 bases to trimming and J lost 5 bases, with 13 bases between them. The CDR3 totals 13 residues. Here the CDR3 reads CASSPQSKNEQYF. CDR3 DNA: TGTGCCAGCAGCCCTCAAAGTAAGAACGAGCAGTACTTC.

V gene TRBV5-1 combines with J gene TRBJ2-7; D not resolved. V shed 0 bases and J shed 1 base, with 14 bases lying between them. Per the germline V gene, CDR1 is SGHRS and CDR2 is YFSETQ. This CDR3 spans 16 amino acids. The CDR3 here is CASSLGTWEQSYEQYF. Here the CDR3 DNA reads TGCGCCAGCAGCTTGGGGACCTGGGAACAGTCCTACGAGCAGTACTTC.

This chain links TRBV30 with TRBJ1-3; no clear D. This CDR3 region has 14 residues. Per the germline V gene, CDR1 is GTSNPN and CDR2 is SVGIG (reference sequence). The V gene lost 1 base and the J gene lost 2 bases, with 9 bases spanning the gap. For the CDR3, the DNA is TGTGCCTGGAGTGGCCTAGGACCTGGAAACACCATATATTTT. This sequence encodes CAWSGLGPGNTIYF.

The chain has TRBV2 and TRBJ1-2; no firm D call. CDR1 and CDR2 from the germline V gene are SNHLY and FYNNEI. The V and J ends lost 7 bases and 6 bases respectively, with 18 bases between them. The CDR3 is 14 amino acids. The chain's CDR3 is CASIRDIADNGYTF. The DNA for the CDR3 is TGTGCCAGCATCCGGGATATAGCCGATAATGGCTACACCTTC.

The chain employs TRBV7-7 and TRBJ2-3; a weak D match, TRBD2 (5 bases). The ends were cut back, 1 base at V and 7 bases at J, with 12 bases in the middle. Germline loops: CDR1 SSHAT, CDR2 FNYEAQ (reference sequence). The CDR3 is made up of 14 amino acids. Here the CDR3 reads CASSLGGLPNTQYF. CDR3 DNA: TGTGCCAGCAGCTTAGGTGGACTGCCTAATACGCAGTATTTT.

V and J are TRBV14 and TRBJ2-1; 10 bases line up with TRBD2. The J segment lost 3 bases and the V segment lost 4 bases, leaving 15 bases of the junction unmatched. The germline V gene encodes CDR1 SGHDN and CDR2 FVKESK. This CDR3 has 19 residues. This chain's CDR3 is CASSLGVLAGGQFYNEQFF. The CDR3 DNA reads TGTGCCAGCAGCCTCGGGGTATTAGCGGGAGGACAATTCTACAATGAGCAGTTCTTC.

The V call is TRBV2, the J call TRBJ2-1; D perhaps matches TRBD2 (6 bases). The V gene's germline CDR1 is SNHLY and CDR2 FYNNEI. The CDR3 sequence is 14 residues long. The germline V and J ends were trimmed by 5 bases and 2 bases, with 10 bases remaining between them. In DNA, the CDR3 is TGTGCCAGCAGTTCCCAGCGGGCCTACAATGAGCAGTTCTTC. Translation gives CASSSQRAYNEQFF.

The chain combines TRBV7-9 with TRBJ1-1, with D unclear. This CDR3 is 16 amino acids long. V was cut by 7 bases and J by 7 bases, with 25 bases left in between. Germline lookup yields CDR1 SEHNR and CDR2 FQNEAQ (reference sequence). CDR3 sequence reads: CASIDPDGVGSLEAFF. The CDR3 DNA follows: TGTGCCAGCATCGACCCGGACGGCGTCGGGAGCCTTGAAGCTTTCTTT.

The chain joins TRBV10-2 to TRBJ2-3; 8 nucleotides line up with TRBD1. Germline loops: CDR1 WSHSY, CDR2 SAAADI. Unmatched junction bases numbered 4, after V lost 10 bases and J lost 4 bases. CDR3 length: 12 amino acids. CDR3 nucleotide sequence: TGCGCCACCTCAGGGGGCCCAGATACGCAGTATTTT. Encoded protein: CATSGGPDTQYF.

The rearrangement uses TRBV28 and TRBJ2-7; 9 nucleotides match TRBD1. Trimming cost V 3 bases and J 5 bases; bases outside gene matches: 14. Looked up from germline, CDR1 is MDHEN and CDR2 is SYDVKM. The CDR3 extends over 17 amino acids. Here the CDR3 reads CASSFGDRVWYRDEQYF. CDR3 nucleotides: TGTGCCAGCAGTTTCGGGGACAGGGTATGGTATAGGGACGAGCAGTACTTC.

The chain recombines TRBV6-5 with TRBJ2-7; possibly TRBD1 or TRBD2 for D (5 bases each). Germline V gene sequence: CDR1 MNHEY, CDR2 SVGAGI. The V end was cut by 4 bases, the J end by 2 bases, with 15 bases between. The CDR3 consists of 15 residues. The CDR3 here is CASSSITGRAYEQYF. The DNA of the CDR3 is TGTGCCAGCAGTTCCATCACGGGGCGGGCCTACGAGCAGTACTTC.

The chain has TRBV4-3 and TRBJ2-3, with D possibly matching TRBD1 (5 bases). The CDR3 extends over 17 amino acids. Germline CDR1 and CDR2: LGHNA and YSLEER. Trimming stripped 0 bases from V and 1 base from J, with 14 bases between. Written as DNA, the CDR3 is TGCGCCAGCAGCCAAGAGTCAGGGTACATAGGCACAGATACGCAGTATTTT. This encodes CASSQESGYIGTDTQYF.

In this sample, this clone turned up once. The CDR3: CASRPEGGAQYF. Written as DNA, the CDR3 is TGTGCCAGCAGGCCTGAGGGGGGGGCGCAGTATTTT. This chain joins TRBV11-3 and TRBJ2-3, with D maybe TRBD2 (7 bases). This CDR3 is built from 12 residues. With 6 bases removed from V and 10 bases from J, the gap between germline ends came to 14 bases. The germline gives CDR1 SGHNT, CDR2 YENEEA.

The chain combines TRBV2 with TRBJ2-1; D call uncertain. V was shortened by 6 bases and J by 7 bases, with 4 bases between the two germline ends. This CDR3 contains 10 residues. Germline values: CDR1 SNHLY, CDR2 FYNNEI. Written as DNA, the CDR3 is TGTGCCAGCAGGTCAAATGAGCAGTTCTTC. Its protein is CASRSNEQFF.